This TCR beta chain appears in the sequencing data of a study of blood T cells in healthy people across ages. About the study: Capture by template switching was about one barcoded beta molecule per two T cells.

The ends were cut back, 5 bases at V and 0 bases at J, with 17 bases in the middle. The CDR3 loop spans 16 amino acids. Germline-derived CDR1 and CDR2 are MNHEY and SVGAGI. About this clonotype itself: Its matching antigen is unknown.

Primers used in a second PCR of roughly 7 to 11 cycles were a sample-barcoded 5' primer and a J-beta primer mix. TCRdb reprocessed the 5' RACE reads via MiXCR and lists one record per CDR3 protein. The table includes 1.8 million or so distinct CDR3 sequences, around 40% detected once. Every donor provided roughly 10 milliliters of peripheral blood. Study-level findings and limits: Naive T cell percentage by flow cytometry tracked strongly with beta diversity. Fewer expanded clones and more diversity marked long-lived versus aged donors.

The clonotype was recovered from a human donor in good health. The V call is TRBV6-5, the J call TRBJ2-7; a possible D gene is TRBD2 (6 bases). The sample taken for sequencing was blood. CDR3 in DNA: TGTGCCAGCAGTCAAACGGGACTCAGGAGCTCCTACGAGCAGTACTTC. It encodes CASSQTGLRSSYEQYF.